This note documents a single T cell receptor beta chain sequence. This receptor's antigen is unknown. Per-base quality was not reported, and no clone a single base away is much larger than it. This entry belongs to a study of T cell changes during pregnancy in multiple sclerosis (dated by TCRdb to about 2019). For the study in its entirety: Changes in the T cell repertoire over the course of pregnancy were examined in this study in women with multiple sclerosis.

Measured from the cysteine to the phenylalanine, the CDR3 is 14 residues long. The only DNA kept is the CDR3, 42 bases in frame from the first base. Sequences ENHRY (CDR1) and SYGVKD (CDR2) are obtained from the germline V gene. Trimming takes 10 bases off V and 0 bases off J; junction bases not matched to a gene: 5. Libraries were constructed by the immunoSEQ multiplex PCR assay. TCRdb provides this immuneACCESS table in a form limited to in-frame rearrangements. Some clones are lacking; in checked studies, under half of them reflect an unresolved V gene, and why the rest are absent is not known. This sample holds tens of thousands of clones; 88% were observed only once. 5.2% of the sample is held by the ten biggest clonotypes.

Recombination linked TRBV10-3 to TRBJ2-2, with 7 central nucleotides matching TRBD1. This TCR derives from a female donor in good health, enrolled as a control in a pregnancy study. The sample consisted of peripheral blood, taken in the first trimester of pregnancy. The bases read TGTGCCACGTCAGGGACAGCGAACACCGGGGAGCTGTTTTTT. Its translation reads: CATSGTANTGELFF.